The 20 T cell receptor beta chains given below trace back to one sample, sequenced in a study of T cells in Graves' hyperthyroidism and ophthalmopathy. RNA transcripts served as the template for amplifying TCR beta CDR3 regions. In the first-round RT-PCR of the TCR CDR3, the HTBI primer set was used. From the multiplex PCR reads, TCRdb called clonotypes with MiXCR, one entry per CDR3 protein. The repertoire has 560,000 or so distinct CDR3 sequences, 15% to 20% of them found once; the top ten carry about 45%. The sequenced sample was blood. The receptors were gathered from a man aged 40-55 years with Graves' ophthalmopathy.

The chain has TRBV27 and TRBJ1-1; TRBD1 agrees at 8 bases. The length of the CDR3 is 16 residues. Losses at the gene ends were 6 bases for V and 4 bases for J; bases not matched to a gene: 13. Per the germline V gene, CDR1 is MNHEY and CDR2 is SMNVEV (reference sequence). CDR3 DNA: TGTGCCAGCAGCACGGGACAGGTTAAACGGGGCACTGAAGCTTTCTTT. The encoded protein is CASSTGQVKRGTEAFF.

The CDR3 DNA sequence: TGTGCCAGCAGCTCTCCAAGGCCACCTAATGAAAAACTGTTTTTT. Translated: CASSSPRPPNEKLFF. V is TRBV11-1 and J is TRBJ1-4, with unresolved D. V lost 4 bases to trimming and J lost 3 bases, with 12 bases between them. Germline loops: CDR1 SGHAT, CDR2 FQDESV (reference sequence). The CDR3 consists of 15 residues.

The sample holds many counts of this clonotype. V usage is TRBV30 and J usage is TRBJ1-1; 8 bases line up with TRBD1. With V trimmed by 2 bases and J by 4 bases, 6 bases remained unmatched. The CDR3 runs 14 residues. In germline, CDR1 is GTSNPN, CDR2 SVGIG (reference sequence). The CDR3 DNA reads TGTGCCTGGAGTCTGACAGGGGTGAGCACTGAAGCTTTCTTT. It codes for CAWSLTGVSTEAFF.

This clonotype has just a few counts. The chain links TRBV15 to TRBJ1-1, with D possibly TRBD1 on 5 matching bases. The CDR3 is 15 residues long. CDR1 LNHNV and CDR2 YYDKDF come from the germline V gene (reference sequence). V gave up 4 bases and J gave up 3 bases, with 15 bases separating them. The CDR3, as DNA: TGTGCCACCAGCATCGCGCGGGGGTCGCACACTGAAGCTTTCTTT. Its protein product is CATSIARGSHTEAFF.

This clonotype showed up many times. The DNA for the CDR3 is TGTGCCAGCACCTCCTGGGGTCTGGGATTCGCCCCCTACGAGCAGTACTTC. Protein product: CASTSWGLGFAPYEQYF. The rearrangement joins TRBV6-1 to TRBJ2-7; no reliable D call. CDR3 length equals 17 residues. Germline V gives CDR1 MNHNS, CDR2 SASEGT. V shed 7 bases and J shed 2 bases, with 24 bases lying between them.

The J gene is TRBJ2-1, the V gene TRBV7-2, with 7 bases fitting TRBD2. The ends lost 4 bases at V and 12 bases at J; junction bases unmatched: 15. Germline CDR1 SGHTA, CDR2 FQGNSA. CDR3 length: 15 residues. CDR3 coding DNA: TGTGCCAGCAGCTATAGCGGGTCGAGCTTGAGGGGGCAGTTCTTC. Translation: CASSYSGSSLRGQFF.

In its sample, this clonotype was seen a few times. The chain carries TRBV13 and TRBJ1-5; tentative D call: TRBD1 (5 bases). Germline V gene lookup returns CDR1 PRHDT and CDR2 FYEKMQ (reference sequence). The CDR3 runs to 15 residues. Trimming left V 0 bases short and J 5 bases short, with 11 bases between. The CDR3 region is CASSLGQGGDQPQHF. CDR3 nucleotides: TGTGCCAGCAGCTTAGGGCAGGGAGGCGATCAGCCCCAGCATTTT.

The rearrangement uses TRBV20-1 and TRBJ1-2, with 11 bases aligning to TRBD1. The germline gives CDR1 DFQATT, CDR2 SNEGSKA (reference sequence). The V segment lost 5 bases and the J segment 2 bases; nucleotides outside the gene matches: 4. This CDR3 contains 14 residues. CDR3 nucleotides: TGCAGTGCTGCGGGGACAGGGGGGAACTATGGCTACACCTTC. Protein product: CSAAGTGGNYGYTF.

Here the CDR3 reads CASSPGYQNNSPLHF. The CDR3, as DNA: TGTGCCAGCAGTCCCGGGTACCAGAATAATTCACCCCTCCACTTT. The V and J genes are TRBV6-1 and TRBJ1-6; D gene uncertain. Germline CDR1 reads MNHNS; CDR2 reads SASEGT. Trimming shortened V by 5 bases and J by 5 bases, and 13 bases separated the two germline ends. The CDR3 has 15 residues.

The chain is built from TRBV7-9 and TRBJ1-6; 7 nucleotides line up with TRBD1. Germline CDR1 and CDR2: SEHNR and FQNEAQ (reference sequence). Trimming cost V 5 bases and J 4 bases; bases outside gene matches: 2. This CDR3 region has 14 residues. CDR3: CASSTGVYNSPLHF. CDR3 DNA: TGTGCCAGCAGCACAGGGGTTTATAATTCACCCCTCCACTTT.

This clonotype was counted at least ten times. This chain joins TRBV7-3 and TRBJ2-3; TRBD2 matches 8 bases. Germline V lookup: CDR1 SGHTA, CDR2 FQGTGA. The V and J ends lost 3 bases and 2 bases, in that order; junction bases with no gene match: 4. This CDR3 spans 15 amino acids. Here the CDR3 reads CASSFLAGYTDTQYF. The CDR3 coding sequence is TGTGCCAGCAGCTTCCTAGCGGGTTACACAGATACGCAGTATTTT.

The V gene is TRBV18, the J gene TRBJ1-2; D gene unclear. The CDR3 loop spans 15 amino acids. Germline V lookup: CDR1 KGHSH, CDR2 LQKENI. V lost 6 bases and J 0 bases, leaving 14 bases between the germline ends. CDR3 region: CASSLAGGANYGYTF. The CDR3 DNA reads TGTGCCAGCTCCTTAGCCGGCGGAGCTAACTATGGCTACACCTTC.

V is TRBV5-4 and J is TRBJ2-5, with TRBD1 identical over 8 bases. CDR1 is SGHNT, CDR2 YYREEE, per germline (reference sequence). The length of the CDR3 is 15 residues. Trimming at V came to 3 bases and at J to 0 bases, leaving 4 bases not matched to a gene. CDR3 loop: CASSSKDRDQETQYF. CDR3 bases: TGTGCCAGCAGCTCTAAGGACAGGGACCAAGAGACCCAGTACTTC.

This clonotype was recorded a few times. The chain combines TRBV12-3 or TRBV12-4 with TRBJ1-2; D uncertain. This CDR3 comprises 15 residues. V was cut by 7 bases and J by 5 bases, with 20 bases left in between. The CDR3 loop is CASTIGMEESYGYTF. CDR3 DNA: TGTGCCAGCACCATTGGAATGGAGGAGAGTTATGGCTACACCTTC.

The gene calls are TRBV19 and TRBJ2-7; the D gene is possibly TRBD1 (7 bases). The CDR3 consists of 15 residues. V was shortened by 3 bases and J by 0 bases, with 12 bases between the two germline ends. Germline values: CDR1 LNHDA, CDR2 SQIVND (reference sequence). CDR3 nucleotide sequence: TGTGCCAGTAGTATCCCAGGGGGGAGCTCCTACGAGCAGTACTTC. Amino acid sequence: CASSIPGGSSYEQYF.

The chain links TRBV5-1 to TRBJ2-7; 10 positions agree with TRBD2. Germline V gene lookup returns CDR1 SGHRS and CDR2 YFSETQ. The CDR3 has 15 amino acids. The J segment lost 7 bases and the V segment lost 4 bases, leaving 11 bases of the junction unmatched. In nucleotides, the CDR3 is TGCGCCAGCAGCCACCTAGCGGGAGTAAGGGAAGAGCAGTACTTC. This encodes CASSHLAGVREEQYF. Full variable domain (rest looked up from reference TRBV5-1 and TRBJ2-7): KAGVTQTPRYLIKTRGQQVTLSCSPISGHRSVSWYQQTPGQGLQFLFEYFSETQRNKGNFPGRFSGRQFSNSRSEMNVSTLELGDSALYLCASSHLAGVREEQYFGPGTRLTVT.

This clonotype has at least ten counts. The chain combines TRBV28 with TRBJ1-1, with no clear D. The V gene lost 7 bases and the J gene lost 0 bases, with 9 bases spanning the gap. From germline, CDR1 is MDHEN and CDR2 SYDVKM. The CDR3 runs 13 residues. The CDR3 sequence is CASNHNLNTEAFF. Here the CDR3 DNA reads TGTGCCAGCAATCACAACCTGAACACTGAAGCTTTCTTT.

Only a few counts were recorded for this clonotype. This chain connects TRBV28 to TRBJ2-2, with TRBD2 identical over 8 bases. Germline CDR1 MDHEN, CDR2 SYDVKM. With 6 bases clipped from V and 5 bases from J, the junction kept 17 bases outside the gene matches. The CDR3 runs 18 residues. DNA for the CDR3: TGTGCCAGCAGGCCACACGTCAAGCGGGAGAGGGGGACCGGGGAGCTGTTTTTT. Its translation is CASRPHVKRERGTGELFF.

The sample holds many counts of this clonotype. The V call is TRBV12-3 or TRBV12-4, the J call TRBJ2-7; 10 bases agree with TRBD2. The CDR3 totals 17 residues. V lost 5 bases and J lost 3; bases outside the gene matches: 13. The CDR3: CASSLSLSGRAFYEQYF. The CDR3 region has the DNA TGTGCCAGCAGTCTCTCCCTCAGCGGGAGGGCCTTCTACGAGCAGTACTTC.

This clonotype has more than one count but fewer than ten. This rearrangement joins TRBV28 to TRBJ1-4; 9 positions match TRBD1. This CDR3 comprises 15 residues. V gave up 6 bases and J gave up 4 bases; unmatched junction bases: 6. Germline V gene data show CDR1 as MDHEN and CDR2 as SYDVKM. The CDR3 spells CASRGGTGNNEKLFF. The DNA of the CDR3 is TGTGCCAGCAGGGGGGGGACAGGGAATAATGAAAAACTGTTTTTT.